This TCR beta chain originates from a study of Graves' ophthalmopathy and Graves' hyperthyroidism. The study, taken as a whole, reports: The model reached approximately 70% sensitivity and about 72% specificity for predicting ophthalmopathy progression. Ophthalmopathy was separated from stable hyperthyroidism by a 13-signature model with 87.88% sensitivity and over 70% specificity.

To note about this clonotype: Its matching antigen is unknown.

Amplification targeted the TCR beta CDR3 regions, with RNA transcripts as the source material. An opening RT-PCR round employed HTBI primers and preceded a second-round multiplex PCR. TCRdb reprocessed the multiplex PCR reads via MiXCR and lists one record per CDR3 protein. The repertoire has about 550,000 distinct CDR3 sequences, under 45% of them found once; the top ten carry approximately 4.1%. The sequence was obtained from an adult man with Graves' hyperthyroidism. Sequencing was carried out using peripheral blood or thyroid tissue (not recorded which).

The CDR3 coding sequence is TGCGCCAGCAGCCAAGAGGGACCACTGTACCAAGAGACCCAGTACTTC. As protein: CASSQEGPLYQETQYF. The chain is built from TRBV4-1 and TRBJ2-5; D might be TRBD1 or TRBD2, each matching 5 bases. V lost 0 bases and J lost 0, with 11 bases in between. Looked up from germline, CDR1 is MGHRA and CDR2 is YSYEKL. The CDR3 length is 16 residues.